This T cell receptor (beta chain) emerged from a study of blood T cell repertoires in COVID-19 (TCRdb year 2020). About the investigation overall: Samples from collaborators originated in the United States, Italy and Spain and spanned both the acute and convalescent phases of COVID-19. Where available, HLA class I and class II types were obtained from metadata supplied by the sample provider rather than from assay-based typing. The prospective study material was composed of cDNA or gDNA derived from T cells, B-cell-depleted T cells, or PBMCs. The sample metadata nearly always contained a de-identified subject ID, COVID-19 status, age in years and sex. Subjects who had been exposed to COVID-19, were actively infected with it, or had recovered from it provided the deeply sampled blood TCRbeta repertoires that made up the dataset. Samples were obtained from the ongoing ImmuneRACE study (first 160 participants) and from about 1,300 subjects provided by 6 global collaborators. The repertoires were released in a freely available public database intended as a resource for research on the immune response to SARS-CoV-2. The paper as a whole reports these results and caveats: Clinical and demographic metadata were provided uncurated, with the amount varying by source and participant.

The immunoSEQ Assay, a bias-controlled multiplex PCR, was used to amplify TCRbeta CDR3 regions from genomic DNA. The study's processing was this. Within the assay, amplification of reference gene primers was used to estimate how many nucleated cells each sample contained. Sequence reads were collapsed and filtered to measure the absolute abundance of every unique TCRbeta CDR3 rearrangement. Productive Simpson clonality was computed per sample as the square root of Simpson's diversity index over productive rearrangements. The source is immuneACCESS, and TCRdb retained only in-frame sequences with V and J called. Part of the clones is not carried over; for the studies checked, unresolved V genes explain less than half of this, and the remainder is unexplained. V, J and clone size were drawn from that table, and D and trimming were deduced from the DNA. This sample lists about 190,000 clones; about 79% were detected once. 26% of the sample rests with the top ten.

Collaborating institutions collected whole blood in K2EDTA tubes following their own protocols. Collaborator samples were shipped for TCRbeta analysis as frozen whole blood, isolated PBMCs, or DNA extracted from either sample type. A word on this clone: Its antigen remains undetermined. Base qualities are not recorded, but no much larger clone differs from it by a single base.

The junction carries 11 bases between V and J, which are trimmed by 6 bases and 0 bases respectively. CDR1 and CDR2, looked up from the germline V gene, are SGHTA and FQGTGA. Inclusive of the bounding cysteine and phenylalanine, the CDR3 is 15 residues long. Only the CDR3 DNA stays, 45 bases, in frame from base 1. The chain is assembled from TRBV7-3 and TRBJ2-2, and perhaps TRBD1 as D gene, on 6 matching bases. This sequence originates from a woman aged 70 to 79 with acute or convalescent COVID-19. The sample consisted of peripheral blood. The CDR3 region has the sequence CASRLGTTNTGELFF. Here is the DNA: TGTGCCAGCAGACTAGGGACAACGAACACCGGGGAGCTGTTTTTT.